The 22 T cell receptor beta chains listed next were all sequenced from one sample in a study of T cells after yellow fever vaccination. TCRdb analysed the 5' RACE reads with MiXCR anew, one entry per CDR3 protein. Of almost 600,000 distinct CDR3 sequences in the sample, roughly 12% were seen once. This specimen consisted of PBMCs, obtained on the day of the yellow fever booster vaccination. The receptors stem from a young man who received the YFV17D yellow fever vaccine.

At least ten counts were recorded for this clonotype. V and J are TRBV12-3 or TRBV12-4 and TRBJ1-2; no firm D call. The CDR3 is made up of 13 amino acids. The germline V and J ends were trimmed by 3 bases and 4 bases, with 9 bases remaining between them. The CDR3 sequence is CASSFGEAYGYTF. CDR3 in DNA: TGTGCCAGCAGTTTTGGGGAGGCCTATGGCTACACCTTC.

The V gene is TRBV20-1, the J gene TRBJ1-2; 8 bases match TRBD1. Germline CDR1 reads DFQATT; CDR2 reads SNEGSKA (reference sequence). The CDR3 totals 13 residues. The trim removed 2 bases at V and 4 bases at J, leaving 3 bases unmatched. In nucleotides, the CDR3 is TGCAGTGCTAGAAATACAGGGGGCTATGGCTACACCTTC. This sequence encodes CSARNTGGYGYTF.

There are a few counts of this clonotype. J is TRBJ2-1 and V is TRBV15, with 8 bases that match TRBD2. The CDR3 sequence is 15 residues long. Per germline, CDR1 LNHNV and CDR2 YYDKDF (reference sequence). The V gene end was trimmed by 0 bases and the J gene end by 8 bases; junction bases not matched to a gene: 6. The CDR3 DNA reads as TGTGCCACCAGCAGAGAGGGAGCGGGAGCGGATGAGCAGTTCTTC. Protein product: CATSREGAGADEQFF.

The V and J genes are TRBV20-1 and TRBJ2-1; possibly TRBD2 for D (7 bases). The CDR3 contains 14 residues. Looked up from germline, CDR1 is DFQATT and CDR2 is SNEGSKA (reference sequence). Trimming stripped 5 bases from V and 6 bases from J, with 17 bases between. The CDR3 loop reads CSARGAPGVNEQFF. The CDR3 nucleotides read TGCAGTGCTCGGGGGGCCCCCGGAGTCAATGAGCAGTTCTTC.

The chain links TRBV9 to TRBJ2-3; D call uncertain. Germline V gene data show CDR1 as SGDLS and CDR2 as YYNGEE. The ends were cut back, 0 bases at V and 2 bases at J, with 7 bases in the middle. The CDR3 is 14 amino acids. CDR3 sequence reads: CASSVGVNTDTQYF. CDR3 coding DNA: TGTGCCAGCAGCGTAGGAGTTAACACAGATACGCAGTATTTT. Full variable domain (missing parts from reference TRBV9 and TRBJ2-3): DSGVTQTPKHLITATGQRVTLRCSPRSGDLSVYWYQQSLDQGLQFLIQYYNGEERAKGNILERFSAQQFPDLHSELNLSSLELGDSALYFCASSVGVNTDTQYFGPGTRLTVL.

The gene calls are TRBV4-3 and TRBJ1-5; D is ambiguous. There are 14 residues in the CDR3. Trimming cost V 0 bases and J 10 bases, with 13 bases left between them. Germline V gene data show CDR1 as LGHNA and CDR2 as YSLEER. The CDR3 loop is CASSQDRAAGPQHF. DNA of the CDR3: TGCGCCAGCAGCCAAGATAGGGCCGCTGGCCCCCAGCATTTT.

Only a few counts were recorded for this clonotype. The V gene is TRBV12-3 or TRBV12-4, the J gene TRBJ2-3; 7 nucleotides match TRBD2. V lost 6 bases, J lost 6 bases, and 9 bases stayed unmatched. The CDR3 has 14 residues. Here the CDR3 DNA reads TGTGCCAGCAGAGCCCTAGCGGATCGGGATACGCAGTATTTT. Translating gives CASRALADRDTQYF.

This clonotype was observed many times. The chain combines TRBV12-3 or TRBV12-4 with TRBJ2-1, with 8 bases identical to TRBD2. V dropped 1 base and J dropped 8; count of bases not matched to a gene: 4. This CDR3 has 14 amino acids. The CDR3 here is CASSLDETSDEQFF. CDR3 coding DNA: TGTGCCAGCAGTTTAGATGAGACTAGCGATGAGCAGTTCTTC.

This clonotype was seen more than once but under ten times. The chain employs TRBV20-1 and TRBJ1-2, with D tentatively TRBD1 (5 bases). Trimming removed 2 bases at V and 6 bases at J, with 13 bases between. The CDR3 is 13 amino acids. Germline V CDR1 and CDR2: DFQATT, SNEGSKA (reference sequence). For the CDR3, the DNA is TGCAGTGCTAGAAGGGGCAGTAAAGATGGCTACACCTTC. Translating it yields CSARRGSKDGYTF.

This clonotype was recorded a few times. The chain recombines TRBV11-3 with TRBJ2-7, with 7 positions matching TRBD2. The ends lost 0 bases at V and 3 bases at J; junction bases unmatched: 5. This CDR3 spans 15 amino acids. Germline loops: CDR1 SGHNT, CDR2 YENEEA. The CDR3 DNA sequence: TGTGCCAGCAGCTTAGATCCCGGGAGGAACTACGAGCAGTACTTC. Translated, it gives CASSLDPGRNYEQYF.

This clonotype was counted at least ten times. This sequence joins TRBV28 and TRBJ2-5; D is unresolved. From germline, CDR1 is MDHEN and CDR2 SYDVKM. The CDR3 spans 13 residues. V lost 5 bases and J 2 bases, leaving 9 bases between the germline ends. The CDR3 DNA follows: TGTGCCAGCAGTGACCAGCAACAAGAGACCCAGTACTTC. This encodes CASSDQQQETQYF.

The chain recombines TRBV6-1 with TRBJ2-2, with no clear D. Germline V gene sequence: CDR1 MNHNS, CDR2 SASEGT. The CDR3 contains 14 residues. V gave up 8 bases and J gave up 0 bases, with 10 bases separating them. The DNA for the CDR3 is TGTGCCAGCGGTGTGGGGACGAACACCGGGGAGCTGTTTTTT. This sequence encodes CASGVGTNTGELFF.

Here the CDR3 reads CASSLAAQDTQYF. The CDR3 DNA follows: TGCGCCAGCAGCCTTGCCGCACAAGATACGCAGTATTTT. The chain has TRBV4-3 and TRBJ2-3; D gene uncertain. Germline CDR1 LGHNA, CDR2 YSLEER. This CDR3 has 13 amino acids. Trimming stripped 4 bases from V and 5 bases from J, with 10 bases between.

The CDR3 region has the DNA TGTGCCAGCAGCTTTTTTCAGGACACTGAAGCTTTCTTT. Translation: CASSFFQDTEAFF. This sequence joins TRBV5-4 and TRBJ1-1; D remains ambiguous. Trimming cost V 2 bases and J 3 bases, with 8 bases left between them. The germline CDR1 and CDR2 sequences are SGHNT and YYREEE (reference sequence). This CDR3 contains 13 residues.

This chain links TRBV20-1 with TRBJ1-1; TRBD1 is a possible D gene (5 bases). With 3 bases removed from V and 6 bases from J, the gap between germline ends came to 14 bases. The CDR3 consists of 13 residues. Germline V gene sequence: CDR1 DFQATT, CDR2 SNEGSKA (reference sequence). The DNA of the CDR3 is TGCAGTGCTAGCGATCGGGGGTTGCCTGAAGCTTTCTTT. This codes for CSASDRGLPEAFF.

This clonotype was observed a few times. The chain recombines TRBV24-1 with TRBJ2-2; 8 bases match TRBD1. CDR1 KGHDR and CDR2 SFDVKD come from the germline V gene. The V and J ends lost 7 bases and 5 bases, in that order; junction bases with no gene match: 8. The CDR3 is 15 residues long. CDR3 residues: CATRAPTGDTGELFF. The CDR3 bases are TGTGCCACCAGAGCCCCGACAGGGGATACCGGGGAGCTGTTTTTT.

This chain links TRBV18 with TRBJ2-1; D not resolved. This CDR3 has 17 residues. V was pared by 0 bases and J by 4 bases, with 16 bases between. The V gene's germline CDR1 is KGHSH and CDR2 LQKENI. The CDR3 is CASSPPGLHQRYNEQFF. The CDR3 DNA is TGTGCCAGCTCACCACCGGGCCTCCACCAGCGATACAATGAGCAGTTCTTC.

The chain recombines TRBV7-2 with TRBJ2-1; TRBD2 agrees at 8 bases. The CDR3 extends over 16 amino acids. V dropped 6 bases and J dropped 6; count of bases not matched to a gene: 13. Germline V CDR1 and CDR2: SGHTA, FQGNSA. Written as DNA, the CDR3 is TGTGCCAGCAGAGGAGGATCTAGCGGGCAGGGCAATGAGCAGTTCTTC. As protein: CASRGGSSGQGNEQFF.

This clonotype was observed a handful of times. The rearrangement links TRBV11-2 to TRBJ2-7, with 9 bases aligning to TRBD2. CDR1 and CDR2 (germline): SGHAT, FQNNGV. The CDR3 sequence is 12 residues long. The ends lost 8 bases at V and 6 bases at J; junction bases unmatched: 5. CDR3 loop: CASGASGAEQYF. CDR3 sequence (DNA): TGTGCCAGCGGGGCTAGCGGGGCCGAGCAGTACTTC.

This clonotype has just a few counts. The CDR3, as DNA: TGTGCCAGCTCACCAGGGCGGACAGGGGAAGAGACCCAGTACTTC. This sequence encodes CASSPGRTGEETQYF. V gene TRBV18 combines with J gene TRBJ2-5; 9 bases are a match to TRBD1. The ends lost 2 bases at V and 3 bases at J; junction bases unmatched: 4. In germline, CDR1 is KGHSH, CDR2 LQKENI. The CDR3 extends over 15 amino acids.

The CDR3 nucleotides are TGTGCCACCAGTGATCCTCAAGGCGGCGGACCCTACAATGAGCAGTTCTTC. Its protein product is CATSDPQGGGPYNEQFF. This rearrangement joins TRBV24-1 to TRBJ2-1; D uncertain. CDR1 and CDR2 from the germline V gene are KGHDR and SFDVKD. V was clipped by 3 bases and J by 2 bases, with 16 bases between them. The CDR3 sequence is 17 residues long.

The chain has TRBV28 and TRBJ2-2, with no clear D. The CDR3 is 12 amino acids. Trimming removed 8 bases at V and 5 bases at J, with 9 bases between. CDR1 MDHEN and CDR2 SYDVKM come from the germline V gene. The DNA of the CDR3 is TGTGCCAGCCTTCCTGAGACCGGGGAGCTGTTTTTT. Translated: CASLPETGELFF.